This TCR beta chain was identified in a study of blood T cells in healthy people across ages. The study, taken as a whole, reports: Those diversity estimates obtained from one million T cells were thought to be underestimates. Long-lived donors had more naive CD4+ cells and higher diversity than aged donors.

The CDR3 totals 13 residues. Between the trimmed V and J ends, which lost 2 bases and 7 bases, there was a span of 10 bases. In germline, CDR1 is SGHKS, CDR2 YYEKEE (reference sequence). Combining a sample-barcoded 5' primer with a J-beta primer mix, a second PCR ran for roughly 6 to 11 cycles. TCRdb used MiXCR to reprocess the 5' RACE reads, holding one entry per CDR3 protein. This repertoire shows just under 550,000 distinct CDR3 sequences, around 24% found once; its top ten account for around 10%. This clonotype was recorded a few times. No antigen is known for it. The same specimen was also included in a second study, on T cells of mothers and their children.

The receptor comes from a boy between 10 and 17 years old in good health. Sequencing input: blood. The V and J genes are TRBV5-5 and TRBJ2-1, with no clear D. DNA of the CDR3: TGTGCCAGCAGCTTTGAAGGAAGGAATGAGCAGTTCTTC. Translation gives CASSFEGRNEQFF.